This TCR beta chain was obtained from a study of CD8+ T cells in alopecia areata. V trimming: 6 bases; J trimming: 4 bases; junction bases outside the gene matches: 7. CDR1 and CDR2 from the germline V gene are MNHEY and SVGAGI. The CDR3 is 15 amino acids. Extraction of RNA preceded its reverse transcription into cDNA, which served as the sequencing template. Measured with immunoSEQ multiplex PCR; TCRdb has only the in-frame clones, and not every one. The repertoire holds approximately 150,000 clones, with roughly 58% as singletons. This sequence joins TRBV6-5 and TRBJ2-1, with 9 bases matching TRBD1. Sequenced input: CD8+ T cells sorted from blood. The TCR sequence derives from a human donor in good health. In DNA, the CDR3 is TGTGCCAGCAGCCCTGACAGGGGGAGTTACAATGAGCAGTTCTTC. Protein product: CASSPDRGSYNEQFF.